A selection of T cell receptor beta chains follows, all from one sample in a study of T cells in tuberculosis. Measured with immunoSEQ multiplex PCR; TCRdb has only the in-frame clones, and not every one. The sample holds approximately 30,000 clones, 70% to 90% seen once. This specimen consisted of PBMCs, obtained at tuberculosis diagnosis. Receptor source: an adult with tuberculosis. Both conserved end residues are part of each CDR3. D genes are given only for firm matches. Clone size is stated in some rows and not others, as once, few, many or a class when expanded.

CDR3nt: TGTGCCAGCAGCAAATTGGGGACCCTAGCGGCCTTAACGAACACCGGGGAGCTGTTTTTT
CDR3aa: CASSKLGTLAALTNTGELFF
d_gene: -
abundance: -
j_gene: TRBJ2-2
v_gene: TRBV21-1

CDR3nt: TGTGCCAGCAGCGTATCAAACCTAGGGGAGCTGTTTTTT
CDR3aa: CASSVSNLGELFF
d_gene: -
abundance: -
j_gene: TRBJ2-2
v_gene: TRBV9

CDR3nt: TGTGCCAGCTCACCGTTTTCGCAGGGGGCCACAGATACGCAGTATTTT
CDR3aa: CASSPFSQGATDTQYF
d_gene: TRBD1
abundance: -
j_gene: TRBJ2-3
v_gene: TRBV18

CDR3nt: TGTGCCAGCAGCCAAAGTGGTGACAGCGATGGCTACACCTTC
CDR3aa: CASSQSGDSDGYTF
d_gene: -
abundance: -
j_gene: TRBJ1-2
v_gene: TRBV4-2

CDR3nt: TGTGCCAGCAGCACCGACAGGTTCTATGGCTACACCTTC
CDR3aa: CASSTDRFYGYTF
d_gene: -
abundance: once
j_gene: TRBJ1-2
v_gene: TRBV7-2

CDR3nt: TGTGCCAGCACGCTAAGAACAGGGGCGATGAACACTGAAGCTTTCTTT
CDR3aa: CASTLRTGAMNTEAFF
d_gene: TRBD1
abundance: -
j_gene: TRBJ1-1
v_gene: TRBV6-6

CDR3nt: TGTGCCAGCAGCTTAGAGGGACAGGGTCGGCAGCCCCAGCATTTT
CDR3aa: CASSLEGQGRQPQHF
d_gene: TRBD1
abundance: few
j_gene: TRBJ1-5
v_gene: TRBV7-8

CDR3nt: TGTGCCAGCAGCCCCGCGGAGGGGACCGGAAACACCATATATTTT
CDR3aa: CASSPAEGTGNTIYF
d_gene: -
abundance: -
j_gene: TRBJ1-3
v_gene: TRBV7-2

CDR3nt: TGTGCCAGCAGTTTATTTAGGAGGGATAGGAGCAATCAGCCCCAGCATTTT
CDR3aa: CASSLFRRDRSNQPQHF
d_gene: -
abundance: -
j_gene: TRBJ1-5
v_gene: TRBV28

CDR3nt: TGTGCCAGCAGCTTAGCGCTAGGGACAGGGAGTTCACCCCTCCACTTT
CDR3aa: CASSLALGTGSSPLHF
d_gene: TRBD1
abundance: -
j_gene: TRBJ1-6
v_gene: TRBV7-2

CDR3nt: TGTGCCATCAGTACCGGGACAGGGGGATCCTACGAGCAGTACTTC
CDR3aa: CAISTGTGGSYEQYF
d_gene: TRBD1
abundance: -
j_gene: TRBJ2-7
v_gene: TRBV10-3

CDR3nt: TGTGCCAGTGGGCAGGGAGGCACAAACACTGAAGCTTTCTTT
CDR3aa: CASGQGGTNTEAFF
d_gene: -
abundance: -
j_gene: TRBJ1-1
v_gene: TRBV9

CDR3nt: TGTGCCAGCAGCGCAATACAGGGGGCATTCGCTGAAGCTTTCTTT
CDR3aa: CASSAIQGAFAEAFF
d_gene: TRBD1
abundance: -
j_gene: TRBJ1-1
v_gene: TRBV9

CDR3nt: TGTGCCAGCAGTTTGATCCAGGGGAATGAAAAACTGTTTTTT
CDR3aa: CASSLIQGNEKLFF
d_gene: -
abundance: once
j_gene: TRBJ1-4
v_gene: TRBV28

CDR3nt: TGTGCCAGCAGCTTGTGGGGAGATCAGCCCCAGCATTTT
CDR3aa: CASSLWGDQPQHF
d_gene: -
abundance: -
j_gene: TRBJ1-5
v_gene: TRBV5-5

CDR3nt: TGTGCCAGCGGGCTAGCAAGGACAGATACGCAGTATTTT
CDR3aa: CASGLARTDTQYF
d_gene: -
abundance: -
j_gene: TRBJ2-3
v_gene: TRBV6-1

CDR3nt: TGTGCCAGCAGTTTATTCGGGGTATTGGATGGCTACACCTTC
CDR3aa: CASSLFGVLDGYTF
d_gene: -
abundance: -
j_gene: TRBJ1-2
v_gene: TRBV28

CDR3nt: TGTGCCAGCAGTTACAAAACAGGGGCCCCCAATCAGCCCCAGCATTTT
CDR3aa: CASSYKTGAPNQPQHF
d_gene: TRBD1
abundance: -
j_gene: TRBJ1-5
v_gene: TRBV6-6

CDR3nt: TGCGCCAGCAGCCACGGGCAGGGGAATGAAAAACTGTTTTTT
CDR3aa: CASSHGQGNEKLFF
d_gene: -
abundance: -
j_gene: TRBJ1-4
v_gene: TRBV5-1

CDR3nt: TGCGCCAGCAGCCAAGGCCCCGATTGGAGGGGTGCCGCTAACTATGGCTACACCTTC
CDR3aa: CASSQGPDWRGAANYGYTF
d_gene: -
abundance: -
j_gene: TRBJ1-2
v_gene: TRBV4-1

CDR3nt: TGCGCCAGCAGCTTGACTAGCAGCGTACCAAGCAATGAGCAGTTCTTC
CDR3aa: CASSLTSSVPSNEQFF
d_gene: -
abundance: few
j_gene: TRBJ2-1
v_gene: TRBV5-1

CDR3nt: TGTGCCAGCAGCTTGCGACTGAGCTCCTACAATGAGCAGTTCTTC
CDR3aa: CASSLRLSSYNEQFF
d_gene: -
abundance: once
j_gene: TRBJ2-1
v_gene: TRBV5-4

CDR3nt: TGCGCCTCTATAAGGGGACAGAACACTGAAGCTTTCTTT
CDR3aa: CASIRGQNTEAFF
d_gene: -
abundance: once
j_gene: TRBJ1-1
v_gene: TRBV10-2

CDR3nt: TGTGCCAGCAGCTTGGTACCTGGCGGTGGTGGCTACACCTTC
CDR3aa: CASSLVPGGGGYTF
d_gene: -
abundance: -
j_gene: TRBJ1-2
v_gene: TRBV5-6

CDR3nt: TGTGCCAGCTCCTACCCCGGGGGGAACACTGAAGCTTTCTTT
CDR3aa: CASSYPGGNTEAFF
d_gene: -
abundance: -
j_gene: TRBJ1-1
v_gene: TRBV6-6

CDR3nt: TGTGCCAGCAGCTACGGGACAGAAGAGACCCAGTACTTC
CDR3aa: CASSYGTEETQYF
d_gene: TRBD1
abundance: -
j_gene: TRBJ2-5
v_gene: TRBV2

CDR3nt: TGCGCCAGCACCCGTAAAGCCGGAGATACGCAGTATTTT
CDR3aa: CASTRKAGDTQYF
d_gene: -
abundance: -
j_gene: TRBJ2-3
v_gene: TRBV4-3

CDR3nt: TGTGCCAGCAGTGAAGCGCGGCTAAATGAGCAGTTCTTC
CDR3aa: CASSEARLNEQFF
d_gene: -
abundance: once
j_gene: TRBJ2-1
v_gene: TRBV2

CDR3nt: TGCGCCAGTCAGAACACAGATACGCAGTATTTT
CDR3aa: CASQNTDTQYF
d_gene: -
abundance: -
j_gene: TRBJ2-3
v_gene: TRBV5-1

CDR3nt: TGTGCCACTTCCTCGGGGAGCCGGGAAGGTTATACCGGGGAGCTGTTTTTT
CDR3aa: CATSSGSREGYTGELFF
d_gene: -
abundance: few
j_gene: TRBJ2-2
v_gene: TRBV10-3

CDR3nt: TGTGCCAGCAGCTTAGGGTTACAGGACACCGGGGAGCTGTTTTTT
CDR3aa: CASSLGLQDTGELFF
d_gene: -
abundance: -
j_gene: TRBJ2-2
v_gene: TRBV7-2

CDR3nt: TGTGCCAGCAGCCCTTGGGACACTAATCAGCCCCAGCATTTT
CDR3aa: CASSPWDTNQPQHF
d_gene: -
abundance: once
j_gene: TRBJ1-5
v_gene: TRBV9

CDR3nt: TGTGCCAGCAGTGAACTGACTAGCGGGTTAACAGATACGCAGTATTTT
CDR3aa: CASSELTSGLTDTQYF
d_gene: TRBD2
abundance: few
j_gene: TRBJ2-3
v_gene: TRBV2

CDR3nt: TGTGCCAGTAGTTGGGCCTCTCCCAGCTCTGGAAACACCATATATTTT
CDR3aa: CASSWASPSSGNTIYF
d_gene: -
abundance: -
j_gene: TRBJ1-3
v_gene: TRBV19

CDR3nt: TGTGCCATCAGTGAGTCGGGGACAGAGCCCTACGAGCAGTACTTC
CDR3aa: CAISESGTEPYEQYF
d_gene: TRBD1
abundance: -
j_gene: TRBJ2-7
v_gene: TRBV10-3

CDR3nt: TGTGCCAGCAGTTTTCGGACAGATACAGATACGCAGTATTTT
CDR3aa: CASSFRTDTDTQYF
d_gene: -
abundance: -
j_gene: TRBJ2-3
v_gene: TRBV27

CDR3nt: TGTGCCAGCAGCAGGACTAGCGGGGGGCCCCGCACAGATACGCAGTATTTT
CDR3aa: CASSRTSGGPRTDTQYF
d_gene: TRBD2
abundance: -
j_gene: TRBJ2-3
v_gene: TRBV9

CDR3nt: TGTGCCAGCAGCTTGGGGACAGCGACCTACAATGAGCAGTTCTTC
CDR3aa: CASSLGTATYNEQFF
d_gene: -
abundance: once
j_gene: TRBJ2-1
v_gene: TRBV5-4

CDR3nt: TGTGCCAGCAGCCCCGTTCCCACTAGCGGGACTCTCACAGATACGCAGTATTTT
CDR3aa: CASSPVPTSGTLTDTQYF
d_gene: TRBD2
abundance: -
j_gene: TRBJ2-3
v_gene: TRBV7-6

CDR3nt: TGCGCCAGCAGCTTGACGGGGGGCCGTAATTCACCCCTCCACTTT
CDR3aa: CASSLTGGRNSPLHF
d_gene: -
abundance: -
j_gene: TRBJ1-6
v_gene: TRBV5-1

CDR3nt: TGTGCCAGCAGCCAAGAAGGGACAGGGTACGGGGAGCTGTTTTTT
CDR3aa: CASSQEGTGYGELFF
d_gene: TRBD1
abundance: medium-sized
j_gene: TRBJ2-2
v_gene: TRBV4-2

CDR3nt: TGTGCCAGCAGCCTCCGCGGAGACACAGATACGCAGTATTTT
CDR3aa: CASSLRGDTDTQYF
d_gene: -
abundance: once
j_gene: TRBJ2-3
v_gene: TRBV7-8

CDR3nt: TGCGCCAGCAGCCAAGACGGGGGACAGCTTAACTATGGCTACACCTTC
CDR3aa: CASSQDGGQLNYGYTF
d_gene: TRBD1
abundance: -
j_gene: TRBJ1-2
v_gene: TRBV4-1